Listed below are T cell receptor beta chains from one sample, sequenced in a study of molecular identifiers for immune sequencing clone quantification. TCRdb analysed the PCR reads with MiXCR anew, one entry per CDR3 protein. In the table there are 300,000 to 350,000 distinct CDR3 sequences, roughly 23% of which are singletons. Sequencing was performed on naive CD8+ T cells from blood, with Jurkat cell RNA spiked in. The source of these receptors is a human donor in good health. Some libraries in this study had Jurkat cell RNA spiked in. CDR3s include the opening cysteine and the closing phenylalanine or tryptophan. The D gene is left open where the match is weak. Rows give clone size only sometimes, using once, few, many, or a class for an expanded clone.

TRBV23-1,many,TRBJ2-3,NA,TGCGCCAGCAGTCAATCGGGCGGCAGATCAAGGGAACTCGCGGACTTCACAGATACGCAGTATTTT,CASSQSGGRSRELADFTDTQYF
TRBV5-1,many,TRBJ2-3,NA,TGCGCCAGCAGCTTGGAGTCAGGGGTTAACACAGATACGCAGTATTTT,CASSLESGVNTDTQYF
TRBV6-5,few,TRBJ1-5,NA,TGTGCCAGCAGTTCGACACCCTCATGGCCCCAGCATTTT,CASSSTPSWPQHF
TRBV2,many,TRBJ2-5,TRBD2,TGTGCCAGCGCCCCCCTAGCGGGAGAATACCAAGAGACCCAGTACTTC,CASAPLAGEYQETQYF
TRBV12-3/TRBV12-4,many,TRBJ2-7,TRBD2,TGTGCCAGCATGGGACCCCGGCTAGCGGGAGTTAGGGGTATCGAGCAGTACTTC,CASMGPRLAGVRGIEQYF
TRBV11-2,few,TRBJ2-7,TRBD1,TGTGCCAGCAGCTTAGAGGGGACAGACGGCTACGAGCAGTACTTC,CASSLEGTDGYEQYF
TRBV2,many,TRBJ2-6,NA,TGTGCCAGCAGTGATCCGGACAGTTCTGGGGCCAACGTCCTGACTTTC,CASSDPDSSGANVLTF
TRBV20-1,many,TRBJ2-1,NA,TGCAGTGCGATGAACCTCAGGGGGGGGACCAATGAGCAGTTCTTC,CSAMNLRGGTNEQFF
TRBV28,many,TRBJ2-3,NA,TGTGCCAGCAGTGAATCTCAGGGTACAGATACGCAGTATTTT,CASSESQGTDTQYF
TRBV4-3,many,TRBJ2-7,TRBD2,TGCGCCAGCAGCTCTGGACTAGCGGGGGGGGGATACGAGCAGTACTTC,CASSSGLAGGGYEQYF
TRBV29-1,many,TRBJ2-1,NA,TGCAGCGTTCCGGACGGATACAATGAGCAGTTCTTC,CSVPDGYNEQFF
TRBV6-5,many,TRBJ2-3,NA,TGTGCCAGCAGTAGAGGGGAATCGGGAACGCAGTATTTT,CASSRGESGTQYF
TRBV7-6,many,TRBJ2-7,NA,TGTGCCAGCAGCGTCTCCCGAGGGTACGAGCAGTACTTC,CASSVSRGYEQYF
TRBV30,NA,TRBJ1-1,TRBD1,TGTGCCTGGAGTTTCAGACAGGGGGCTGTTTTTATGAACACTGAAGCTTTCTTT,CAWSFRQGAVFMNTEAFF
TRBV5-5,NA,TRBJ1-4,NA,TGTGCCAGCAGCCCCGCGGGACGGACAACTAATGAAAAACTGTTTTTT,CASSPAGRTTNEKLFF
TRBV4-3,many,TRBJ2-3,TRBD1,TGCGCCAGCAGCCAGGGACAGAGCCGCACAGATACGCAGTATTTT,CASSQGQSRTDTQYF
TRBV28,many,TRBJ2-3,NA,TGTGCCAGCAGTTTTGGCCCCACTAGTATCAGGATCACAGATACGCAGTATTTT,CASSFGPTSIRITDTQYF
TRBV7-9,many,TRBJ2-1,NA,TGTGCCAGCAGCTCGCCCCAGGCTAGCGCGCACAATGAGCAGTTCTTC,CASSSPQASAHNEQFF
TRBV10-3,NA,TRBJ2-5,TRBD2,TGTGCCATCAGTGAGGGGGTAGCGGGATCCAAAGAGACCCAGTACTTC,CAISEGVAGSKETQYF
TRBV20-1,many,TRBJ2-3,NA,TGCAGTGCTAGACCGGGGGCCGGCACAGATACGCAGTATTTT,CSARPGAGTDTQYF
TRBV13,many,TRBJ2-7,NA,TGTGCCAGCAGCTTAGGGCACTTCACCTACGAGCAGTACTTC,CASSLGHFTYEQYF
TRBV9,many,TRBJ2-1,NA,TGTGCCAGCAGCGTAGAGTGGTCTTCCTACAATGAGCAGTTCTTC,CASSVEWSSYNEQFF
TRBV7-8,NA,TRBJ2-7,NA,TGTGCCAGCGGCACAGGGACGGGACCCTACGAGCAGTACTTC,CASGTGTGPYEQYF
TRBV7-2,many,TRBJ2-3,NA,TGTGCCAGCAGCCAGATCGGACCAGGAGATACGCAGTATTTT,CASSQIGPGDTQYF
TRBV27,few,TRBJ2-5,NA,TGTGCCAGCAGTTTCCAGCCCTCGGTTGAGACCCAGTACTTC,CASSFQPSVETQYF
TRBV14,many,TRBJ2-5,NA,TGTGCCAGCAGCCAAGATACCGGGACCATGGTGACCCAGTACTTC,CASSQDTGTMVTQYF
TRBV5-6,many,TRBJ2-4,NA,TGTGCCAGCAGCTCCTGGAACAGGCTAGCCAAAAACATTCAGTACTTC,CASSSWNRLAKNIQYF
TRBV27,NA,TRBJ1-1,TRBD1,TGTGCCAGCAGTTCGTTTCAGGGGGCCCCTAACACTGAAGCTTTCTTT,CASSSFQGAPNTEAFF
TRBV20-1,NA,TRBJ2-3,NA,TGCAGTGTCGGATATTCAGATACGCAGTATTTT,CSVGYSDTQYF
TRBV6-5,many,TRBJ1-1,NA,TGTGCCACCAACCGAGGGACTGAAGCTTTCTTT,CATNRGTEAFF
TRBV19,many,TRBJ2-5,NA,TGTGCCAGTAGTCTGGTAGGGGCCGCAGAGACCCAGTACTTC,CASSLVGAAETQYF
TRBV20-1,few,TRBJ2-3,TRBD2,TGCAGTGCTAGAGAGAGCGGGAGATATGGAGATACGCAGTATTTT,CSARESGRYGDTQYF
TRBV4-1,many,TRBJ1-2,NA,TGCGCCAGCAGCCAAGAGAAGGTGGGGAACTATGGCTACACCTTC,CASSQEKVGNYGYTF
TRBV14,many,TRBJ1-2,NA,TGTGCCAGCAGCCTAGTAGCAGACTATGGCTACACCTTC,CASSLVADYGYTF
TRBV27,NA,TRBJ2-1,TRBD2,TGTGCCAGCAGTTTACTAGCGGGGGGCCGCAATGAGCAGTTCTTC,CASSLLAGGRNEQFF
TRBV29-1,many,TRBJ2-1,NA,TGCAGCGTTGACTGGACGACAAGCCTCTCCTACAATGAGCAGTTCTTC,CSVDWTTSLSYNEQFF
TRBV7-9,few,TRBJ2-1,NA,TGTGCCAGCAGCTTAGTGTCGGGGGTGGATGAGCAGTTCTTC,CASSLVSGVDEQFF
TRBV5-1,many,TRBJ1-1,NA,TGCGCCAGCAGCTTGAACCAGAGACAGAACACTGAAGCTTTCTTT,CASSLNQRQNTEAFF
TRBV28,many,TRBJ2-3,NA,TGTGCCAGCAGCACGCCCCACTCGCGGGAAAGAGATACGCAGTATTTT,CASSTPHSRERDTQYF
TRBV2,NA,TRBJ1-2,NA,TGTGCCAGCAATGGGGGAGGAGGGACGGATCCAGGTTTGGGCTACACCTTC,CASNGGGGTDPGLGYTF
TRBV29-1,many,TRBJ2-5,NA,TGCAGCGTTGAATCAGATCCGCCCCAGGAGACCCAGTACTTC,CSVESDPPQETQYF
TRBV2,many,TRBJ2-7,NA,TGTGCCAGCATTGGGGGTAAAATCTCCTACGAGCAGTACTTC,CASIGGKISYEQYF
TRBV12-3/TRBV12-4,many,TRBJ2-7,NA,TGTGCCAGCAGCCCGGGCGGAGGAAGCTCCGAGCAGTACTTC,CASSPGGGSSEQYF
TRBV4-3,NA,TRBJ2-3,NA,TGCGCCAGCAGCCAAGAAGAGCTATATGGGGTTCAGCAGTATTTT,CASSQEELYGVQQYF
TRBV15,few,TRBJ1-5,NA,TGTGCCACCAGCAGAGATATGGGGTGCAATCAGCCCCAGCATTTT,CATSRDMGCNQPQHF
TRBV4-3,NA,TRBJ2-1,NA,TGCGCCAGCAGCCAAGTCCTTGAGCCCTACAATGAGCAGTTCTTC,CASSQVLEPYNEQFF